The clone carrying this TCR beta chain was seen more than once but under ten times. Its antigen is not identified. Possible read error: a much larger clone is one base away. The sample is drawn from a study of T-cell reconstitution after alpha-beta-depleted transplantation in children. The study, taken as a whole, reports: A year post-transplant, T-cell counts and diversity derived mostly from newly produced T cells. High day-60 TCRbeta diversity in some patients came from surviving recipient T cells and thymic progenitors. Reported findings indicate that, about two months after transplant, alpha-beta T cells came from several hundred expanded clones, which were derived from non-depleted graft cells.

There are 14 residues in the CDR3. Germline-derived CDR1 and CDR2 are MNHEY and SMNVEV (reference sequence). V lost 6 bases, J lost 2 bases, and 5 bases stayed unmatched. Preparation of the TCRbeta library involved a method that used unique molecular identifiers. MiXCR, run by TCRdb on the PCR reads, gives a single entry per CDR3 protein. The repertoire consists of hundreds of thousands of distinct CDR3 sequences, with about 25% occurring once and the leading ten covering about 2.6%. The receptor's source is a girl between 2 and 10 years old with Fanconi anemia, due to receive a stem cell transplant. Sample: PBMCs, taken before TCRalphabeta/CD19-depleted stem cell transplant. The chain uses TRBV27 and TRBJ2-7, with 9 bases that match TRBD2. The CDR3 DNA reads TGTGCCAGCAGATGGACTAGCGTTGCCTACGAGCAGTACTTC. It encodes CASRWTSVAYEQYF.